The T cell receptor (beta chain) under discussion was sequenced for a study of CD8 T cells in ankylosing spondylitis. The V and J ends lost 4 bases and 2 bases respectively, with 10 bases between them. Per germline, CDR1 SGHRS and CDR2 YFSETQ. This CDR3 has 14 residues. The TCR beta libraries were generated through quantitative 5'-RACE incorporating molecular barcodes. TCRdb itself ran the 5' RACE reads through MiXCR, one entry per CDR3 protein. The table includes some 200,000 distinct CDR3 sequences, around 13% detected once. This clonotype was counted at least ten times. J is TRBJ1-5 and V is TRBV5-1, with D unresolved. Sequencing used blood, either unsorted or a sorted T cell fraction (not recorded which). The receptor was derived from a male donor with ankylosing spondylitis or in good health (not recorded which). Here the CDR3 DNA reads TGCGCCAGCAGCCCCGTCGAGGGCAATCAGCCCCAGCATTTT. This translates into CASSPVEGNQPQHF.